This entry concerns a single TCR beta chain. Its target antigen remains unknown. The junction departs from the called germline gene at one end, perhaps through a read error. This sample stems from a study of tumor-infiltrating lymphocytes in primary liver carcinoma (TCRdb year 2017). Turning to the overall study: Of the five patients, three men and two women aged 30 to 69 years, four had hepatocellular carcinoma and one had combined HCC and intrahepatic cholangiocarcinoma. The five patients had tumors of stage T1-T3 N0M0, with maximum diameters ranging from about 4 to 11 cm. Samples yielded roughly 3.65 to 7.5 million productive TCRbeta reads; read depth did not differ significantly between tissue types. TCRbeta repertoire sequencing, expression microarrays and whole-exome sequencing were combined in the study across five regions of each liver tumor, with adjacent normal tissue and blood also included. TCRbeta repertoire sequencing covered about 35 specimens from 5 patients: 25 or so tumor regions, 5 adjacent noncancerous liver tissues and 5 peripheral blood samples. To link TCRbeta repertoire diversity to the local molecular phenotype, the approximately 23 tumor region samples were profiled with Agilent mRNA microarrays. High reproducibility was observed for the technical replicate repertoires, with mean shared-clone rates approximately 0.9 and correlation coefficients above 0.95. What the authors observed across the whole study: Comparison of CD4+ and CD8+ T cell repertoires was precluded by the use of bulk unsorted samples. The top 250 clones accounted for a significantly greater share of the repertoire in tumors than in blood (p = 0.039). Only about 8-24% of top clones were present in all five regions of a tumor, suggesting spatial heterogeneity of tumor-infiltrating T cells. Because sequencing covered only the TCR beta chain and unpaired alpha chains were not captured, true repertoire diversity is likely underestimated. Pairs of tumor regions showed greater repertoire overlap (mean around 36%) than tumor-adjacent pairs (around 17%) or tumor-blood pairs (roughly 14%), which is consistent with antigen-driven expansion. The study included only a few patients, and the authors note findings should be validated in a larger study.

For CDR1 and CDR2, the germline V gene lists SGHAT and FQNNGV. The CDR3 spans 16 residues, from the cysteine through the phenylalanine. Here the CDR3 DNA is all that survives: 48 bases in frame from base 1. Starting from 500 to 650 ng total RNA, TCRbeta-specific cDNA was produced by reverse transcription with a constant-region primer and ProtoScript II reverse transcriptase. TCRbeta libraries were built with three nested multiplex PCR rounds, a slightly modified ARM-PCR procedure. The first two PCR rounds used multiplex TRBV1-TRBV30 forward primers with a Cbeta reverse primer, each for about 10 cycles. Sample barcodes and Illumina adapters were attached in a final 25-cycle PCR using Deep VentR polymerase. Before sequencing, amplicons of 200-500 bp were gel-purified using a QIAquick gel extraction kit. TCRbeta amplicons were sequenced on an Illumina HiSeq 2500 with 250-bp paired-end reads. In the original analysis: Quality trimming of reads was performed with Trimmomatic v0.33, and paired reads were merged with FLASH v1.2.11 so that full CDR3 sequences could be recovered. V, D and J germline segments were assigned to the rearranged TCRbeta sequences by MiGEC v1.2.1b. Clonotype statistics and Shannon-Wiener diversity indices were computed with VDJtools v1.0.0. Except for diversity analysis, only the 250 most abundant clonotypes of each sample were used in subsequent analyses to reduce sampling bias. Starting from the raw public reads, TCRdb applied fastp trimming at Q25, assembled clones with MiXCR and retained in-frame beta chains. Under each unique CDR3 protein, matching rows form one entry showing the most common genes and DNA. TCRdb's processing, not the authors' own work, is the source of the V and J calls. The sample table contains about 30,000 distinct CDR3 sequences; only one count was recorded for 71% of them. Together, the top ten hold 25% to 40% of the sample.

Without any cell sorting, total RNA and DNA were co-extracted from about 20-30 mg of bulk tissue using the AllPrep DNA/RNA mini kit. Roughly 5 patients with histopathologically diagnosed primary liver carcinoma underwent surgical resection in China between 2015 and March 2016. At the time of sampling, the patients were treatment-naive and had chronic HBV infection. Five spatially separated regions were sampled per tumor: superior, inferior, left-lateral and right-lateral poles, plus the tumor centre. Histology showed that every tumor sample contained more than 80% viable tumor cells. Fresh tumor and adjacent tissue pieces were bisected, with one half stored in RNAlater at -80 degrees C and the other half sent for histology.

This clonotype was obtained from a woman in her twenties or thirties with primary liver carcinoma and hepatitis B virus infection. Sample: liver tumor tissue from sampling region 3. Sample cell subset or site, as interpreted from the label and publication: tumor region T3, left-lateral pole. The chain is made from TRBV11-2 and TRBJ2-1; 11 junctional bases match TRBD2. The CDR3 is CASGRWTSGLENEQFF. The bases read TGTGCTAGCGGCCGGTGGACTAGCGGGTTAGAAAATGAGCAGTTTTTC.